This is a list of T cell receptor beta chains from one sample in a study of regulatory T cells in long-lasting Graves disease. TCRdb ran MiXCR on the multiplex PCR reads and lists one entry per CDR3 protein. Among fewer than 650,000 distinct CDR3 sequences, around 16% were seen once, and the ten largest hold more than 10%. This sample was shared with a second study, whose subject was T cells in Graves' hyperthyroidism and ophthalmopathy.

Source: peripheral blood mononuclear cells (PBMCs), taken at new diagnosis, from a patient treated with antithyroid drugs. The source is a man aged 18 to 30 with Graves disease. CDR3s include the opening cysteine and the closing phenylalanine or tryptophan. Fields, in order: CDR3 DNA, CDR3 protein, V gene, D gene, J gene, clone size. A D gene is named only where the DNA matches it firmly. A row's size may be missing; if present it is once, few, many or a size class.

CDR3 DNA: TGTGCCAGCAGTGCCCGGGGGGTGTTTAGCGGGGAGCTGTTTTTT
CDR3 protein: CASSARGVFSGELFF
V gene: TRBV27
D gene: TRBD2
J gene: TRBJ2-2
clone size: many

CDR3 DNA: TGTGCCAGCAGCTTAGGACTAGCGGGAGGGCCGGGGACCCAGTACTTC
CDR3 protein: CASSLGLAGGPGTQYF
V gene: TRBV7-8
D gene: TRBD2
J gene: TRBJ2-5
clone size: many

CDR3 DNA: TGTGCCAGCAAGGAGCTACAAGGCACAGATACGCAGTATTTT
CDR3 protein: CASKELQGTDTQYF
V gene: TRBV13
D gene: -
J gene: TRBJ2-3
clone size: many

CDR3 DNA: TGCGCCAGCAGCTACGAACGGGACATTGCCACTGAAGCTTTCTTT
CDR3 protein: CASSYERDIATEAFF
V gene: TRBV5-1
D gene: -
J gene: TRBJ1-1
clone size: many

CDR3 DNA: TGTGCCTGGAGTGTACTAGCTAACTACTACGAGCAGTACTTC
CDR3 protein: CAWSVLANYYEQYF
V gene: TRBV30
D gene: -
J gene: TRBJ2-7
clone size: many

CDR3 DNA: TGTGCCAGCAGCCGGAGACTAGCGGGAGTACAAGAGCAGTACTTC
CDR3 protein: CASSRRLAGVQEQYF
V gene: TRBV7-2
D gene: TRBD2
J gene: TRBJ2-7
clone size: -

CDR3 DNA: TGTGCCAGCAGTTTAGCTCGAAGTGGACTAGCGAAATTTTTGTCCTACGAGCAGTACTTC
CDR3 protein: CASSLARSGLAKFLSYEQYF
V gene: TRBV12-3/TRBV12-4
D gene: TRBD2
J gene: TRBJ2-7
clone size: -

CDR3 DNA: TGTGCCAGCAGTGAAATTCAGCCCCAGCATTTT
CDR3 protein: CASSEIQPQHF
V gene: TRBV6-2/TRBV6-3
D gene: -
J gene: TRBJ1-5
clone size: many

CDR3 DNA: TGTGCCAGCAGCTTCGCGCAGCGGGAGCAGTACTTC
CDR3 protein: CASSFAQREQYF
V gene: TRBV11-2
D gene: -
J gene: TRBJ2-7
clone size: many

CDR3 DNA: TGTGCCACCAGTGATTTCGGTAGCGGCACAGATACGCAGTATTTT
CDR3 protein: CATSDFGSGTDTQYF
V gene: TRBV24-1
D gene: -
J gene: TRBJ2-3
clone size: many

CDR3 DNA: TGTGCCAGCAGTTCTGGCGGGAGGGCCGGCTACAATGAGCAGTTCTTC
CDR3 protein: CASSSGGRAGYNEQFF
V gene: TRBV27
D gene: TRBD2
J gene: TRBJ2-1
clone size: few

CDR3 DNA: TGCAGTGCTAGAGATCAGAGGGGGGGCGGCGAGCAGTTCTTC
CDR3 protein: CSARDQRGGGEQFF
V gene: TRBV20-1
D gene: -
J gene: TRBJ2-1
clone size: -

CDR3 DNA: TGTGCCAGCAGCTTAGAAGTAGGGACAGGGGTTTTCATGAACACTGAAGCTTTCTTT
CDR3 protein: CASSLEVGTGVFMNTEAFF
V gene: TRBV7-6
D gene: TRBD1
J gene: TRBJ1-1
clone size: -

CDR3 DNA: TGTGCCAGCAGGGAAACAGGCGGTGGTCAGCCCCAGCATTTT
CDR3 protein: CASRETGGGQPQHF
V gene: TRBV28
D gene: -
J gene: TRBJ1-5
clone size: -

CDR3 DNA: TGCAGTGCTAGAGTCCCTAGCGGGAATCTGTTTTTT
CDR3 protein: CSARVPSGNLFF
V gene: TRBV20-1
D gene: TRBD2
J gene: TRBJ2-2
clone size: -

CDR3 DNA: TGCGCCAGCAGCCCCCGCATCAGGGAGCTGTTTTTT
CDR3 protein: CASSPRIRELFF
V gene: TRBV5-1
D gene: -
J gene: TRBJ2-2
clone size: few

CDR3 DNA: TGTGCCAGCAGCGTAGATGGGGTTGGGTCACCCCTCCACTTT
CDR3 protein: CASSVDGVGSPLHF
V gene: TRBV9
D gene: -
J gene: TRBJ1-6
clone size: many

CDR3 DNA: TGTGCCAGCCTTCGGGGCGCGAACACCGGGGAGCTGTTTTTT
CDR3 protein: CASLRGANTGELFF
V gene: TRBV9
D gene: -
J gene: TRBJ2-2
clone size: -

CDR3 DNA: TGCAGTGCTTCGTCGGGCCGTCTAGATACGCAGTATTTT
CDR3 protein: CSASSGRLDTQYF
V gene: TRBV20-1
D gene: -
J gene: TRBJ2-3
clone size: -

CDR3 DNA: TGCGCCAGCAGCTTGGAACAGGGTGTGACCCAGTACTTC
CDR3 protein: CASSLEQGVTQYF
V gene: TRBV5-1
D gene: -
J gene: TRBJ2-5
clone size: -

CDR3 DNA: TGTGCCACCAGTGATCGGAACACTGAAGCTTTCTTT
CDR3 protein: CATSDRNTEAFF
V gene: TRBV24-1
D gene: -
J gene: TRBJ1-1
clone size: -

CDR3 DNA: TGTGCCAGCAGCCCGGGGACAGATAGCACAGATACGCAGTATTTT
CDR3 protein: CASSPGTDSTDTQYF
V gene: TRBV3-1
D gene: TRBD1
J gene: TRBJ2-3
clone size: many

CDR3 DNA: TGTGCCAGCAGCTTGTGGCAGGCGATTTATAGCAATCAGCCCCAGCATTTT
CDR3 protein: CASSLWQAIYSNQPQHF
V gene: TRBV5-6
D gene: -
J gene: TRBJ1-5
clone size: few

CDR3 DNA: TGTGCCAGCAGTGAGGACAGGGGTACTGAAGCTTTCTTT
CDR3 protein: CASSEDRGTEAFF
V gene: TRBV2
D gene: TRBD1
J gene: TRBJ1-1
clone size: -

CDR3 DNA: TGCAGTGCTCCGCCAGGGGGCGCTAGCTATGGCTACACCTTC
CDR3 protein: CSAPPGGASYGYTF
V gene: TRBV20-1
D gene: TRBD1
J gene: TRBJ1-2
clone size: many

CDR3 DNA: TGTGCCAGCTCAATAGGACAGGGGAGCTCTGGAAACACCATATATTTT
CDR3 protein: CASSIGQGSSGNTIYF
V gene: TRBV18
D gene: TRBD1
J gene: TRBJ1-3
clone size: few

CDR3 DNA: TGTGCCAGCACCGCAGGACCGACGACTGAAGCTTTCTTT
CDR3 protein: CASTAGPTTEAFF
V gene: TRBV28
D gene: -
J gene: TRBJ1-1
clone size: -

CDR3 DNA: TGTGCCAGCAGTGGGGGTAGGGCCGGAAACACCATATATTTT
CDR3 protein: CASSGGRAGNTIYF
V gene: TRBV25-1
D gene: -
J gene: TRBJ1-3
clone size: few

CDR3 DNA: TGTGCCAGCAGTTCGGTTGCCACTGAAGCTTTCTTT
CDR3 protein: CASSSVATEAFF
V gene: TRBV7-9
D gene: -
J gene: TRBJ1-1
clone size: many

CDR3 DNA: TGTGCCAGCAGCTTAGTCACCACCACATCCCGAGAGACCCAGTACTTC
CDR3 protein: CASSLVTTTSRETQYF
V gene: TRBV11-2
D gene: -
J gene: TRBJ2-5
clone size: many

CDR3 DNA: TGTGCCAGCAGTTTAGTGGGTGGGGGAAACTATGGCTACACCTTC
CDR3 protein: CASSLVGGGNYGYTF
V gene: TRBV28
D gene: -
J gene: TRBJ1-2
clone size: -

CDR3 DNA: TGTGCCAGCAGCCAAGGAACACAGGCTGAAGCTTTCTTT
CDR3 protein: CASSQGTQAEAFF
V gene: TRBV3-1
D gene: -
J gene: TRBJ1-1
clone size: many

CDR3 DNA: TGTGCCAGCAGTCCGACTAGCGGGGGTCCCTACGAGCAGTACTTC
CDR3 protein: CASSPTSGGPYEQYF
V gene: TRBV6-1
D gene: TRBD2
J gene: TRBJ2-7
clone size: many

CDR3 DNA: TGTGCCAGCAGTTTAGGGCCTAGCGGGAGCTCCTACGAGCAGTACTTC
CDR3 protein: CASSLGPSGSSYEQYF
V gene: TRBV28
D gene: TRBD2
J gene: TRBJ2-7
clone size: many

CDR3 DNA: TGTGCCAGCAGTGAGGTCGCCTACGAGCAGTACTTC
CDR3 protein: CASSEVAYEQYF
V gene: TRBV2
D gene: -
J gene: TRBJ2-7
clone size: many

CDR3 DNA: TGTGCCTGGAGCACAGGGTTTGGGAATTCACCCCTCCACTTT
CDR3 protein: CAWSTGFGNSPLHF
V gene: TRBV30
D gene: -
J gene: TRBJ1-6
clone size: -

CDR3 DNA: TGTGCCAGCAGGGGACAGAGCTCCTACAATGAGCAGTTCTTC
CDR3 protein: CASRGQSSYNEQFF
V gene: TRBV11-2
D gene: TRBD1
J gene: TRBJ2-1
clone size: many

CDR3 DNA: TGTGCCACCAGTGATACGCAGGACAGGGACCTCTATGGCTACACCTTC
CDR3 protein: CATSDTQDRDLYGYTF
V gene: TRBV24-1
D gene: TRBD1
J gene: TRBJ1-2
clone size: many

CDR3 DNA: TGCGCCAGCAGCTTGGGCCGCGGGGTCTCCGGAGAAAAACTGTTTTTT
CDR3 protein: CASSLGRGVSGEKLFF
V gene: TRBV5-1
D gene: -
J gene: TRBJ1-4
clone size: -

CDR3 DNA: TGTGCCAGCAGTTCCACTAGCGGGAGTTGGAATGAGCAGTTCTTC
CDR3 protein: CASSSTSGSWNEQFF
V gene: TRBV5-1
D gene: TRBD2
J gene: TRBJ2-1
clone size: many

CDR3 DNA: TGTGCCAGCAGCCAAGATGCGGCAGGGTGGTATTCACCCCTCCACTTT
CDR3 protein: CASSQDAAGWYSPLHF
V gene: TRBV3-1
D gene: -
J gene: TRBJ1-6
clone size: many

CDR3 DNA: TGCGCCAGCAGCAAGGGACTAGCGGGAGAGCCACGAGAGACCCAGTACTTC
CDR3 protein: CASSKGLAGEPRETQYF
V gene: TRBV5-1
D gene: TRBD2
J gene: TRBJ2-5
clone size: few

CDR3 DNA: TGCGCCAGCAGTGAGTCCAGCGGGCTGCGGGAGCAGTTCTTC
CDR3 protein: CASSESSGLREQFF
V gene: TRBV6-1
D gene: -
J gene: TRBJ2-1
clone size: few

CDR3 DNA: TGTGCCACCAGTGAGACCCGGGCCCTCAATCAGCCCCAGCATTTT
CDR3 protein: CATSETRALNQPQHF
V gene: TRBV24-1
D gene: -
J gene: TRBJ1-5
clone size: -

CDR3 DNA: TGTGCCAGCAGTTTAGACGGGGGTACTGATACGCAGTATTTT
CDR3 protein: CASSLDGGTDTQYF
V gene: TRBV12-3/TRBV12-4
D gene: -
J gene: TRBJ2-3
clone size: many

CDR3 DNA: TGTGCCAGCAGTACCGACAACGAGCAGTTCTTC
CDR3 protein: CASSTDNEQFF
V gene: TRBV28
D gene: -
J gene: TRBJ2-1
clone size: many